Below, 18 T cell receptor beta chains from the same sample are listed, as sequenced in a study of blood T cell repertoires in COVID-19. Clones were read by immunoSEQ multiplex PCR, and TCRdb kept only the in-frame ones, dropping some. The repertoire consists of about 470,000 clones, with about 90% occurring once and the leading ten covering 0.7%. The sequenced sample consisted of PBMCs or T cells enriched from blood (not recorded which). The receptors were gathered from a woman aged 18 to 35 who had recovered from COVID-19.

V usage is TRBV10-3 and J usage is TRBJ1-2; maybe TRBD1 (6 bases). This CDR3 is 15 amino acids long. V dropped 4 bases and J dropped 6 bases, with 18 bases sitting between them. Per the germline V gene, CDR1 is ENHRY and CDR2 is SYGVKD. The CDR3 sequence: CAISGPGGGRNGYTF. CDR3 in DNA: TGTGCCATCAGTGGGCCCGGGGGCGGGAGAAATGGCTACACCTTC.

The V gene is TRBV24-1, the J gene TRBJ1-2; 10 positions match TRBD1. Germline trimming cut 4 bases from V and 8 bases from J; bases unmatched to any gene: 12. The CDR3 has 16 amino acids. The germline CDR1 and CDR2 sequences are KGHDR and SFDVKD. The chain's CDR3 is CATSDPGQGGIEGYTF. CDR3 coding DNA: TGTGCCACCAGTGACCCCGGACAGGGGGGTATCGAAGGCTACACCTTC.

The V call is TRBV28, the J call TRBJ1-1, with D uncertain. The germline CDR1 and CDR2 sequences are MDHEN and SYDVKM. Trimming stripped 6 bases from V and 1 base from J, with 15 bases between. This CDR3 contains 15 residues. DNA for the CDR3: TGTGCCAGCAGCCTAAACCTCGACTCGAACACTGAAGCTTTCTTT. This translates into CASSLNLDSNTEAFF.

The rearrangement links TRBV19 to TRBJ2-2; the match to TRBD2 covers 8 bases. Germline loops: CDR1 LNHDA, CDR2 SQIVND (reference sequence). The CDR3 spans 16 residues. V dropped 6 bases and J dropped 6; count of bases not matched to a gene: 12. CDR3 sequence (DNA): TGTGCCAGTAGGGCGGGGAGCGGGGGAGAGGCCGGGGAGCTGTTTTTT. Amino acid sequence: CASRAGSGGEAGELFF.

The chain combines TRBV10-3 with TRBJ1-1; possibly TRBD1 for D (5 bases). Per the germline V gene, CDR1 is ENHRY and CDR2 is SYGVKD. CDR3 size: 13 residues. The V gene lost 3 bases and the J gene lost 1 base, with 6 bases spanning the gap. CDR3: CAISEQENTEAFF. In DNA, the CDR3 is TGTGCCATCAGTGAACAGGAGAACACTGAAGCTTTCTTT.

The chain recombines TRBV28 with TRBJ2-3; 7 bases align to TRBD1. The ends lost 4 bases at V and 2 bases at J; junction bases unmatched: 15. The CDR3 has 18 residues. CDR1 is MDHEN and CDR2 is SYDVKM in the germline V gene. The CDR3 region is CASSSGTDIRVITDTQYF. The CDR3 bases are TGTGCCAGCAGTTCCGGGACAGATATTAGAGTAATCACAGATACGCAGTATTTT.

The rearrangement joins TRBV7-2 to TRBJ1-3; the D is unclear. CDR1 is SGHTA and CDR2 is FQGNSA in the germline V gene. This CDR3 is 15 amino acids long. Between the trimmed V and J ends, which lost 3 bases and 1 base, there was a span of 10 bases. The CDR3 coding sequence is TGTGCCAGCAGCTTTAATGGAGCGTCTGGAAACACCATATATTTT. Translating gives CASSFNGASGNTIYF.

The chain carries TRBV6-2 or TRBV6-3 and TRBJ2-5, with 7 bases fitting TRBD2. The germline V gene encodes CDR1 MNHEY and CDR2 SVGEGT. The CDR3 contains 14 residues. V lost 5 bases, J lost 0 bases, and 3 bases stayed unmatched. In nucleotides, the CDR3 is TGTGCCAGCAGTAGCGGGGACCACCAAGAGACCCAGTACTTC. Its translation is CASSSGDHQETQYF.

The chain links TRBV15 to TRBJ2-7; D might be TRBD2 (6 bases). The CDR3 totals 14 residues. The V gene's germline CDR1 is LNHNV and CDR2 YYDKDF (reference sequence). V was cut by 8 bases and J by 0 bases, with 14 bases left in between. The CDR3 reads CATSLLGLSYEQYF. Written as DNA, the CDR3 is TGTGCCACCTCCCTCTTGGGACTCTCCTACGAGCAGTACTTC. The full variable domain, with the rest looked up from reference TRBV15 and TRBJ2-7, is DAMVIQNPRYQVTQFGKPVTLSCSQTLNHNVMYWYQQKSSQAPKLLFHYYDKDFNNEADTPDNFQSRRPNTSFCFLDIRSPGLGDTAMYLCATSLLGLSYEQYFGPGTRLTVT.

The chain uses TRBV30 and TRBJ2-7; TRBD2 aligns across 10 bases. Germline-derived CDR1 and CDR2 are GTSNPN and SVGIG (reference sequence). The CDR3 sequence is 14 residues long. After removal of 0 bases from V and 7 bases from J, the junction contained 6 bases not matched to a gene. DNA for the CDR3: TGTGCCTGGAGTGTCAGCGGGGGGGCCTTAGAGCAGTACTTC. It encodes CAWSVSGGALEQYF.

This chain uses TRBV9 with TRBJ2-2, with D perhaps TRBD2 (5 bases). The V gene lost 3 bases and the J gene lost 4 bases, with 13 bases spanning the gap. Per the germline V gene, CDR1 is SGDLS and CDR2 is YYNGEE. CDR3 size: 15 residues. CDR3: CASSAANRGTGELFF. The CDR3 DNA follows: TGTGCCAGCAGCGCTGCCAATCGGGGCACCGGGGAGCTGTTTTTT.

The rearrangement uses TRBV27 and TRBJ2-4, with D maybe TRBD1 (5 bases). In germline, CDR1 is MNHEY, CDR2 SMNVEV (reference sequence). V gave up 5 bases and J gave up 0 bases, with 14 bases separating them. The CDR3 length is 16 residues. The CDR3 reads CASSPTPQGAKNIQYF. For the CDR3, the DNA is TGTGCCAGCAGTCCAACCCCCCAGGGAGCCAAAAACATTCAGTACTTC.

The chain is built from TRBV9 and TRBJ1-3; D not resolved. Germline CDR1 is SGDLS and CDR2 is YYNGEE. The CDR3 is 14 amino acids. V lost 0 bases and J 6 bases, leaving 10 bases between the germline ends. Written as DNA, the CDR3 is TGTGCCAGCAGCGTAGATCAGTTGTCAAACACCATATATTTT. Amino acid sequence: CASSVDQLSNTIYF.

The chain joins TRBV5-4 to TRBJ2-5; D remains ambiguous. CDR1 and CDR2 (germline): SGHNT, YYREEE (reference sequence). CDR3 length: 13 amino acids. The germline V and J ends were trimmed by 3 bases and 3 bases, with 9 bases remaining between them. CDR3 DNA: TGTGCCAGCAGCTATAACGGTGAAGAGACCCAGTACTTC. Amino acid sequence: CASSYNGEETQYF.

The chain uses TRBV2 and TRBJ1-5, with D perhaps TRBD1 (5 bases). CDR1 is SNHLY and CDR2 is FYNNEI in the germline V gene. Trimming pared 2 bases from V and 1 base from J, leaving 12 bases between. The CDR3 consists of 16 residues. DNA for the CDR3: TGTGCCAGCAGTGAATGGGGGGTTTCCAGCAATCAGCCCCAGCATTTT. Translating gives CASSEWGVSSNQPQHF.

V and J are TRBV3-1 (or the pseudogene TRBV3-2) and TRBJ1-2; D gene unclear. CDR1 and CDR2 (germline): LGHDT, YNNKEL (reference sequence). This CDR3 has 16 amino acids. The ends were cut back, 1 base at V and 10 bases at J, with 22 bases in the middle. The CDR3 nucleotides read TGTGCCAGCAGCCAAGTGCAAACCAGGATTTACCCACACTACACCTTC. Protein sequence: CASSQVQTRIYPHYTF.

This chain links TRBV7-2 with TRBJ1-5; D is perhaps TRBD1 (5 bases). The germline gives CDR1 SGHTA, CDR2 FQGNSA. Deletions cut 1 base from V and 1 base from J, with 8 bases between. The CDR3 contains 15 residues. The CDR3: CASSLVGLSNQPQHF. For the CDR3, the DNA is TGTGCCAGCAGCTTAGTGGGGCTAAGCAATCAGCCCCAGCATTTT.

The V gene is TRBV30, the J gene TRBJ1-1, with a tentative D call TRBD1 (5 bases). The CDR3 loop spans 12 amino acids. Trimming pared 3 bases from V and 8 bases from J, leaving 13 bases between. Germline V gives CDR1 GTSNPN, CDR2 SVGIG (reference sequence). CDR3 sequence (DNA): TGTGCCTGGAGGTGGGGCAGGCCCGAAGCTTTCTTT. Translated, it gives CAWRWGRPEAFF.